The 23 T cell receptor beta chains below all came from one sample that was sequenced in a study of T cell responses to AZD1222 COVID-19 vaccine. Profiled with immunoSEQ multiplex PCR; TCRdb holds only in-frame clones, not every one. The data contain over 85,000 clones, about 86% of them singletons. This specimen was peripheral blood, taken on day 0 of AZD1222 vaccination. Receptor source: an adult in good health.

This clone was seen a single time. The chain combines TRBV9 with TRBJ2-7; TRBD2 aligns across 11 bases. The V gene's germline CDR1 is SGDLS and CDR2 YYNGEE. Trimming took 4 bases from V and 1 from J; bases not matched to a gene: 7. This CDR3 is 16 amino acids long. The CDR3 bases are TGTGCCAGCAGCCCCCAGGTAGCGGGAGGGTCCTACGAGCAGTACTTC. Protein product: CASSPQVAGGSYEQYF.

The V gene is TRBV4-1, the J gene TRBJ2-5, with 9 bases identical to TRBD1. This CDR3 contains 15 residues. The J segment lost 2 bases and the V segment lost 1 base, leaving 2 bases of the junction unmatched. CDR1 and CDR2 (germline): MGHRA, YSYEKL. Here the CDR3 DNA reads TGCGCCAGCAGCCAAGTGGGACAGGGTCAAGAGACCCAGTACTTC. It translates to CASSQVGQGQETQYF.

The V call is TRBV24-1, the J call TRBJ2-7; 8 positions match TRBD1. The V and J ends lost 4 bases and 6 bases, in that order; junction bases with no gene match: 1. In germline, CDR1 is KGHDR, CDR2 SFDVKD. CDR3 length: 12 amino acids. The CDR3 loop reads CATSDRGLEQYF. For the CDR3, the DNA is TGTGCCACCAGTGACAGGGGGCTCGAGCAGTACTTC.

This clone showed up just once. The rearrangement links TRBV6-5 to TRBJ1-1; TRBD1 matches at 12 bases. The CDR3 is made up of 14 amino acids. The germline CDR1 and CDR2 sequences are MNHEY and SVGAGI. Losses at the gene ends were 7 bases for V and 7 bases for J; bases not matched to a gene: 7. The CDR3 region is CASKPGQGAFEAFF. CDR3 in DNA: TGTGCCAGCAAGCCGGGACAGGGGGCTTTTGAAGCTTTCTTT.

The gene calls are TRBV7-2 and TRBJ1-3; no reliable D call. The CDR3 spans 17 residues. CDR1 and CDR2 (germline): SGHTA, FQGNSA. V lost 4 bases to trimming and J lost 2 bases, with 18 bases between them. In DNA, the CDR3 is TGTGCCAGCAGCTCGCCCGAGAGGTCCGGCACTGGAAACACCATATATTTT. Translated: CASSSPERSGTGNTIYF.

This clone was counted once. The chain has TRBV4-2 and TRBJ2-5; the D gene is possibly TRBD2 (5 bases). V was pared by 0 bases and J by 8 bases, with 10 bases between. The CDR3 runs to 13 residues. From germline, CDR1 is LGHNA and CDR2 YNFKEQ. In DNA, the CDR3 is TGTGCCAGCAGCCAAGATATGACGGGAACCCAGTACTTC. Translation gives CASSQDMTGTQYF.

The rearrangement links TRBV24-1 to TRBJ1-2; D remains ambiguous. Per the germline V gene, CDR1 is KGHDR and CDR2 is SFDVKD. Trimming removed 1 base at V and 2 bases at J, with 7 bases between. The CDR3 is 14 amino acids. The DNA for the CDR3 is TGTGCCACCAGTGATTTTGGTGCCAACTATGGCTACACCTTC. Its translation: CATSDFGANYGYTF.

The chain uses TRBV4-1 and TRBJ1-6, with 7 bases that match TRBD1. The germline V gene encodes CDR1 MGHRA and CDR2 YSYEKL. CDR3 size: 21 residues. Germline trimming cut 9 bases from V and 3 bases from J; bases unmatched to any gene: 26. For the CDR3, the DNA is TGCGCCAGTGGCGCCAGCAGCCCCGGGACAGAAAACCCAAACTATAATTCACCCCTCCACTTT. Residues: CASGASSPGTENPNYNSPLHF.

This clone was seen a single time. The chain recombines TRBV11-2 with TRBJ2-7, with 9 nucleotides matching TRBD1. The CDR3 is made up of 13 amino acids. V gave up 4 bases and J gave up 5 bases; unmatched junction bases: 3. Germline CDR1 is SGHAT and CDR2 is FQNNGV. CDR3 bases: TGTGCCAGCAGCTGGGACAGGGACAACGAGCAGTACTTC. This gives the protein CASSWDRDNEQYF.

V gene TRBV6-5 combines with J gene TRBJ1-5; 8 bases align to TRBD1. The CDR3 runs to 14 residues. Germline V CDR1 and CDR2: MNHEY, SVGAGI. V lost 11 bases to trimming and J lost 0 bases; unmatched junction nucleotides: 6. CDR3 sequence: CASRGPFSNQPQHF. CDR3 nucleotides: TGTGCCTCCAGGGGGCCCTTTAGCAATCAGCCCCAGCATTTT.

J is TRBJ1-3 and V is TRBV7-9, with D hard to call. The germline V gene encodes CDR1 SEHNR and CDR2 FQNEAQ (reference sequence). There are 15 residues in the CDR3. With 0 bases removed from V and 4 bases from J, the gap between germline ends came to 10 bases. The CDR3, as DNA: TGTGCCAGCAGCTTAGCTGCGGGTCCCGGAAACACCATATATTTT. This translates into CASSLAAGPGNTIYF.

The rearrangement uses TRBV5-4 and TRBJ2-3; no firm D call. V gave up 4 bases and J gave up 0 bases, with 3 bases separating them. The CDR3 covers 12 residues. Germline assignment: CDR1 SGHNT and CDR2 YYREEE (reference sequence). In DNA form, the CDR3 reads TGTGCCAGCAGCGACAGCACAGATACGCAGTATTTT. It encodes CASSDSTDTQYF.

This clone came up once. The chain has TRBV7-9 and TRBJ1-2, with a weak D call TRBD1 (6 bases). Per the germline V gene, CDR1 is SEHNR and CDR2 is FQNEAQ (reference sequence). CDR3 size: 15 residues. V was pared by 4 bases and J by 7 bases, with 19 bases between. CDR3 nucleotide sequence: TGTGCCAGCAGCTCCTACAGGGCCTATCCTATTGGCTACACCTTC. This translates into CASSSYRAYPIGYTF.

CDR3 sequence: CASSRTGGGGELFF. CDR3 sequence (DNA): TGCGCCAGCAGCAGGACAGGGGGCGGCGGGGAGCTGTTTTTT. The rearrangement uses TRBV5-1 and TRBJ2-2, with 11 bases that match TRBD1. Germline CDR1 SGHRS, CDR2 YFSETQ. V lost 4 bases to trimming and J lost 7 bases; unmatched junction nucleotides: 3. CDR3 length equals 14 residues.

There are a few counts of this clone. The chain employs TRBV18 and TRBJ1-6; possible D gene TRBD1, 6 bases. The CDR3 contains 15 residues. Per the germline V gene, CDR1 is KGHSH and CDR2 is LQKENI. V lost 0 bases to trimming and J lost 9 bases, with 12 bases between them. CDR3 in amino acids: CASSPPTGQASPLHF. The CDR3 DNA is TGTGCCAGCTCACCACCAACAGGGCAGGCTTCACCCCTCCACTTT.

The CDR3 region is CASSPPGASSYEQYF. DNA of the CDR3: TGTGCCAGCTCACCGCCGGGTGCGAGCTCCTACGAGCAGTACTTC. The chain combines TRBV18 with TRBJ2-7; D gene ambiguous. CDR1 and CDR2 from the germline V gene are KGHSH and LQKENI. This CDR3 has 15 amino acids. V lost 3 bases and J 0 bases, leaving 12 bases between the germline ends.

This chain joins TRBV2 and TRBJ2-3; D may be TRBD1 (6 bases). Germline CDR1 SNHLY, CDR2 FYNNEI. This CDR3 comprises 12 residues. V was shortened by 9 bases and J by 2 bases, with 9 bases between the two germline ends. CDR3: CAREGDTDTQYF. CDR3 DNA: TGTGCCAGAGAGGGGGACACAGATACGCAGTATTTT. Full variable domain (remainder filled in from reference TRBV2 and TRBJ2-3): EPEVTQTPSHQVTQMGQEVILRCVPISNHLYFYWYRQILGQKVEFLVSFYNNEISEKSEIFDDQFSVERPDGSNFTLKIRSTKLEDSAMYFCAREGDTDTQYFGPGTRLTVL.

V and J are TRBV6-2 or TRBV6-3 and TRBJ1-1, with D uncertain. Germline V gene sequence: CDR1 MNHEY, CDR2 SVGEGT. The length of the CDR3 is 12 residues. V was clipped by 5 bases and J by 1 base, with 5 bases between them. The DNA of the CDR3 is TGTGCCAGCAGTGACCCGAACACTGAAGCTTTCTTT. Translation gives CASSDPNTEAFF.

The gene calls are TRBV27 and TRBJ1-1, with TRBD1 as a possible D gene (5 bases). Germline V gene data show CDR1 as MNHEY and CDR2 as SMNVEV (reference sequence). The CDR3 length is 14 residues. V lost 8 bases and J 11 bases, leaving 24 bases between the germline ends. The CDR3 here is CASSPGPNPLFAFF. In DNA, the CDR3 is TGTGCCAGCTCCCCGGGACCAAATCCCCTGTTCGCTTTCTTT.

This clone has a single count. The chain couples TRBV14 to TRBJ2-3; no clear D. This CDR3 spans 17 amino acids. With 0 bases removed from V and 0 bases from J, the gap between germline ends came to 13 bases. From germline, CDR1 is SGHDN and CDR2 FVKESK. For the CDR3, the DNA is TGTGCCAGCAGCCAAGATTGGCGGAAATCTAGCACAGATACGCAGTATTTT. Encoded protein: CASSQDWRKSSTDTQYF. The variable domain in full, completed from reference TRBV14 and TRBJ2-3, reads EAGVTQFPSHSVIEKGQTVTLRCDPISGHDNLYWYRRVMGKEIKFLLHFVKESKQDESGMPNNRFLAERTGGTYSTLKVQPAELEDSGVYFCASSQDWRKSSTDTQYFGPGTRLTVL.

The chain recombines TRBV12-3 or TRBV12-4 with TRBJ1-5, with D perhaps TRBD1 (6 bases). The CDR3 spans 13 residues. The ends were cut back, 6 bases at V and 6 bases at J, with 12 bases in the middle. The CDR3 loop reads CASRDQGPQPQHF. CDR3 sequence (DNA): TGTGCCAGCAGGGATCAGGGGCCTCAGCCCCAGCATTTT.

This clone has just a few counts. The chain combines TRBV12-3 or TRBV12-4 with TRBJ2-7, with D perhaps matching TRBD2 (5 bases). The CDR3 is 13 amino acids. V shed 5 bases and J shed 0 bases, with 8 bases lying between them. CDR3 coding DNA: TGTGCCAGCAGTGGGAGTAGCTCCTACGAGCAGTACTTC. Encoded protein: CASSGSSSYEQYF.

The chain carries TRBV11-1 and TRBJ1-6, with D tentatively TRBD1 (6 bases). V was cut by 5 bases and J by 3 bases, with 11 bases left in between. CDR1 and CDR2 (germline): SGHAT, FQDESV (reference sequence). The CDR3 covers 15 residues. The CDR3 coding sequence is TGTGCCAGCAGCCTCACGGACAGCTATAATTCACCCCTCCACTTT. It specifies CASSLTDSYNSPLHF.